The 29 T cell receptor beta chains presented below share a single source sample, sequenced in a study of T cells in localized non-small cell lung cancer. Assay used: immunoSEQ multiplex PCR; TCRdb lists only in-frame clones, some missing. Of about 28,000 clones listed, approximately 83% are singletons. The sequences come from peripheral blood mononuclear cells, collected before any cancer treatment. Receptors were obtained from a man aged 40 to 75 with stage III lung adenocarcinoma.

The V gene is TRBV4-1, the J gene TRBJ1-6; TRBD1 matches at 7 bases. CDR3 size: 13 residues. The trim removed 6 bases at V and 8 bases at J, leaving 4 bases unmatched. Germline V gene sequence: CDR1 MGHRA, CDR2 YSYEKL. The CDR3 spells CASRATGDSPLHF. The CDR3 DNA sequence: TGCGCCAGCAGAGCTACAGGGGATTCACCCCTCCACTTT.

The chain joins TRBV6-1 to TRBJ1-6; tentatively, D is TRBD1 (6 bases). This CDR3 has 14 residues. V gave up 5 bases and J gave up 8 bases, with 13 bases separating them. Germline assignment: CDR1 MNHNS and CDR2 SASEGT. As DNA, the CDR3 is TGTGCCAGCAGTCTAGACAGGTCGTATTCACCCCTCCACTTT. Protein product: CASSLDRSYSPLHF.

CDR3 sequence reads: CASSSDTEEQPQHF. The CDR3, as DNA: TGTGCCAGCAGTTCCGACACCGAGGAGCAGCCCCAGCATTTT. This chain connects TRBV28 to TRBJ1-5; D is ambiguous. Germline CDR1 and CDR2: MDHEN and SYDVKM. V dropped 4 bases and J dropped 7 bases, with 14 bases sitting between them. This CDR3 contains 14 residues.

The rearrangement joins TRBV7-8 to TRBJ1-5; 10 bases fit TRBD1. J gave up 1 base and V 5 bases, and 5 bases lay outside the gene matches. The CDR3 totals 16 residues. CDR1 and CDR2 from the germline V gene are SGHVS and FQNEAQ. The CDR3 sequence is CASSRTGGQSNQPQHF. Here the CDR3 DNA reads TGTGCCAGCAGCCGGACAGGGGGGCAAAGCAATCAGCCCCAGCATTTT.

The V call is TRBV5-1, the J call TRBJ2-6; 10 bases fit TRBD1. The CDR3 spans 17 residues. Germline lookup yields CDR1 SGHRS and CDR2 YFSETQ. The V and J ends lost 3 bases and 2 bases, in that order; junction bases with no gene match: 5. In DNA form, the CDR3 reads TGCGCCAGCAGCTGGCCGGGACAGGGGACTGGGGCCAACGTCCTGACTTTC. Translation: CASSWPGQGTGANVLTF.

V usage is TRBV12-5 and J usage is TRBJ1-1; the D is unclear. CDR3 length equals 13 residues. The germline V and J ends were trimmed by 5 bases and 5 bases, with 12 bases remaining between them. CDR1 is LGHNT and CDR2 is FRNRAP in the germline V gene. Here the CDR3 reads CASGQRDGTEAFF. CDR3 DNA: TGTGCTAGTGGTCAGAGAGACGGGACTGAAGCTTTCTTT.

The rearrangement joins TRBV5-8 to TRBJ1-1; D not certain. The V end lost 5 bases, the J end lost 11 bases, and 22 bases lay between the germline ends. Germline-derived CDR1 and CDR2 are SGHTS and YDEGEE. The CDR3 covers 14 residues. For the CDR3, the DNA is TGTGCCAGCAGATATGAGGGTTCCTCTCGTGGGGCTTTCTTT. It yields the protein CASRYEGSSRGAFF.

The rearrangement joins TRBV6-5 to TRBJ1-2; unclear D gene. Between the trimmed V and J ends, which lost 6 bases and 0 bases, there was a span of 14 bases. The CDR3 consists of 15 residues. CDR1 is MNHEY, CDR2 SVGAGI, per germline. CDR3 region: CASSPSASANYGYTF. The CDR3 region has the DNA TGTGCCAGCAGCCCGTCAGCCTCGGCTAACTATGGCTACACCTTC.

To note about this clone: A junction boundary mismatches the germline segment, possibly from a read error. The chain is built from TRBV7-7 and TRBJ2-3, with no clear D. CDR3 length: 13 residues. In germline, CDR1 is SSHAT, CDR2 FNYEAQ (reference sequence). CDR3 sequence (DNA): TGTGCTAGCAGCTTAGTTCTGTCAGATACGCAGTATTTT. It is translated as CASSLVLSDTQYF.

This clone was counted a few times. This rearrangement joins TRBV7-9 to TRBJ1-1; the D gene is possibly TRBD1 (5 bases). V lost 4 bases to trimming and J lost 6 bases, with 18 bases between them. Germline loops: CDR1 SEHNR, CDR2 FQNEAQ (reference sequence). The CDR3 runs 15 residues. The CDR3: CASSSEHRGRSEAFF. As DNA, the CDR3 is TGTGCCAGCAGCTCAGAGCACCGGGGCCGCTCTGAAGCTTTCTTT.

This chain uses TRBV6-1 with TRBJ2-2; D perhaps matches TRBD2 (6 bases). The CDR3 has 13 amino acids. The V gene lost 6 bases and the J gene lost 8 bases, with 13 bases spanning the gap. Germline values: CDR1 MNHNS, CDR2 SASEGT. The DNA for the CDR3 is TGTGCCAGCAGGGGACTGGTACGGGGGGAGCTGTTTTTT. Protein sequence: CASRGLVRGELFF.

The rearrangement uses TRBV14 and TRBJ1-6; D unclear. V gave up 0 bases and J gave up 7 bases, with 7 bases separating them. Per the germline V gene, CDR1 is SGHDN and CDR2 is FVKESK. The length of the CDR3 is 14 residues. CDR3 coding DNA: TGTGCCAGCAGCCAAGATCGGAGGAATTCACCCCTCCACTTT. This codes for CASSQDRRNSPLHF. Combining the CDR3 with reference TRBV14 and TRBJ1-6 gives the whole variable domain EAGVTQFPSHSVIEKGQTVTLRCDPISGHDNLYWYRRVMGKEIKFLLHFVKESKQDESGMPNNRFLAERTGGTYSTLKVQPAELEDSGVYFCASSQDRRNSPLHFGNGTRLTVT.

This clone was recorded only once. The chain links TRBV19 to TRBJ2-3; the match to TRBD2 covers 7 bases. The CDR3 totals 14 residues. Germline CDR1 LNHDA, CDR2 SQIVND (reference sequence). After removal of 5 bases from V and 2 bases from J, the junction contained 4 bases not matched to a gene. The CDR3 DNA follows: TGTGCCAGTAGTGAGGGAGGGTACACAGATACGCAGTATTTT. Encoded protein: CASSEGGYTDTQYF.

The chain carries TRBV4-2 and TRBJ2-3, with TRBD2 as a possible D gene (5 bases). The CDR3 has 16 amino acids. Trimming removed 1 base at V and 1 base at J, with 12 bases between. Germline loops: CDR1 LGHNA, CDR2 YNFKEQ. The CDR3 here is CASSQGGSEGTDTQYF. CDR3 sequence (DNA): TGTGCCAGCAGCCAAGGGGGTAGCGAGGGCACAGATACGCAGTATTTT.

This chain joins TRBV29-1 and TRBJ2-1, with 7 bases lining up with TRBD1. Trimming cost V 5 bases and J 2 bases; bases outside gene matches: 12. The CDR3 is 16 residues long. Germline V gene data show CDR1 as SQVTM and CDR2 as ANQGSEA. The DNA of the CDR3 is TGCAGCGTTCTCCGGGACAGATCCTCTACCTACAATGAGCAGTTCTTC. Protein: CSVLRDRSSTYNEQFF.

The J gene is TRBJ2-4, the V gene TRBV28, with D uncertain. This CDR3 has 13 amino acids. Germline CDR1 MDHEN, CDR2 SYDVKM. V was shortened by 2 bases and J by 7 bases, with 9 bases between the two germline ends. The DNA for the CDR3 is TGTGCCAGCAGTTTAGGAGAATCCAACATTCAGTACTTC. Its protein product is CASSLGESNIQYF. The variable domain in full, completed from reference TRBV28 and TRBJ2-4, reads DVKVTQSSRYLVKRTGEKVFLECVQDMDHENMFWYRQDPGLGLRLIYFSYDVKMKEKGDIPEGYSVSREKKERFSLILESASTNQTSMYLCASSLGESNIQYFGAGTRLSVL.

The genes are TRBV2 and TRBJ2-5; 9 bases agree with TRBD2. This CDR3 region has 17 residues. In germline, CDR1 is SNHLY, CDR2 FYNNEI. The ends lost 7 bases at V and 1 base at J; junction bases unmatched: 13. The CDR3 loop reads CASTPGGTSLIQETQYF. The CDR3 DNA reads TGTGCCAGCACTCCGGGGGGGACTAGCCTGATCCAAGAGACCCAGTACTTC. The entire variable domain, with the rest obtained from reference TRBV2 and TRBJ2-5, is as follows: EPEVTQTPSHQVTQMGQEVILRCVPISNHLYFYWYRQILGQKVEFLVSFYNNEISEKSEIFDDQFSVERPDGSNFTLKIRSTKLEDSAMYFCASTPGGTSLIQETQYFGPGTRLLVL.

The rearrangement uses TRBV28 and TRBJ2-1, with TRBD2 matching over 9 bases. V was pared by 6 bases and J by 15 bases, with 9 bases of the junction left unmatched. The length of the CDR3 is 12 residues. Germline CDR1 MDHEN, CDR2 SYDVKM. CDR3 DNA sequence: TGTGCCAGCAGGGGAGCGGGGGGATCGCCGTTCTTC. Translated: CASRGAGGSPFF.

The chain carries TRBV2 and TRBJ2-7, with TRBD1 matching 8 bases. The germline V gene has CDR1 SNHLY and CDR2 FYNNEI. This CDR3 spans 12 amino acids. V dropped 11 bases and J dropped 6; count of bases not matched to a gene: 9. The CDR3 nucleotides read TGTGCCGGGTCTAAGGACAGGGCCGAGCAGTACGTC. Amino acid sequence: CAGSKDRAEQYV.

For the CDR3, the DNA is TGTGCCAGCAGCCCCCCGGGGGCAGGGATACTTCAGCCCCAGCATTTT. It specifies CASSPPGAGILQPQHF. This chain uses TRBV7-9 with TRBJ1-5, with D possibly matching TRBD1 (6 bases). Per germline, CDR1 SEHNR and CDR2 FQNEAQ (reference sequence). V was cut by 5 bases and J by 6 bases, with 20 bases left in between. CDR3 length: 16 amino acids.

The V call is TRBV28, the J call TRBJ2-7; TRBD2 matches 9 bases. The CDR3 length is 16 residues. V was pared by 1 base and J by 3 bases, with 7 bases of the junction left unmatched. Germline assignment: CDR1 MDHEN and CDR2 SYDVKM. The CDR3: CASSLSGSGGFYEQYV. The CDR3 DNA sequence: TGTGCCAGCAGTTTATCGGGTAGCGGGGGATTCTACGAGCAGTACGTC.

The chain's CDR3 is CASSYSSPYEQYF. As DNA, the CDR3 is TGTGCCAGCAGTTACTCGAGCCCCTACGAGCAGTACTTC. This chain connects TRBV6-6 to TRBJ2-7; D unresolved. The germline V gene encodes CDR1 MNHNY and CDR2 SVGAGI (reference sequence). The CDR3 spans 13 residues. The V end was cut by 0 bases, the J end by 2 bases, with 5 bases between.

The sample holds one count of this clone. The chain uses TRBV5-1 and TRBJ2-1; D is ambiguous. V shed 4 bases and J shed 2 bases, with 7 bases lying between them. Germline CDR1 SGHRS, CDR2 YFSETQ. This CDR3 region has 13 residues. CDR3 DNA: TGCGCCAGCAGCAAAGGGACCTACAATGAGCAGTTCTTC. Translation gives CASSKGTYNEQFF. Drawing the rest from reference TRBV5-1 and TRBJ2-1, the complete variable domain is KAGVTQTPRYLIKTRGQQVTLSCSPISGHRSVSWYQQTPGQGLQFLFEYFSETQRNKGNFPGRFSGRQFSNSRSEMNVSTLELGDSALYLCASSKGTYNEQFFGPGTRLTVL.

This chain links TRBV19 with TRBJ2-6, with D uncertain. Germline V CDR1 and CDR2: LNHDA, SQIVND (reference sequence). The CDR3 is 14 residues long. V dropped 5 bases and J dropped 2 bases, with 7 bases sitting between them. CDR3 DNA sequence: TGTGCCAGTAGTCCAACACCTGGGGCCAACGTCCTGACTTTC. Translated: CASSPTPGANVLTF.

This rearrangement joins TRBV7-3 to TRBJ2-5; D is possibly TRBD1 or TRBD2 (5 bases each). Looked up from germline, CDR1 is SGHTA and CDR2 is FQGTGA. CDR3 length equals 15 residues. V lost 1 base and J lost 3, with 12 bases in between. The chain's CDR3 is CASSLSGLGEETQYF. CDR3 nucleotides: TGTGCCAGCAGCTTAAGTGGCCTGGGGGAAGAGACCCAGTACTTC.

V usage is TRBV7-9 and J usage is TRBJ1-1; the D gene is possibly TRBD1 (5 bases). Germline V gene data show CDR1 as SEHNR and CDR2 as FQNEAQ (reference sequence). Trimming left V 1 base short and J 5 bases short, with 17 bases between. The CDR3 has 16 residues. The CDR3 here is CASSLGVLGTLTEAFF. The CDR3 DNA sequence: TGTGCCAGCAGCTTAGGAGTATTAGGGACCCTGACTGAAGCTTTCTTT.

Points on this clone: Distinct nucleotide sequences in the sample also encode this CDR3. The chain carries TRBV2 and TRBJ1-1, with a possible D match to TRBD1 (5 bases). Germline V gene lookup returns CDR1 SNHLY and CDR2 FYNNEI. The CDR3 is 16 residues long. V lost 6 bases, J lost 1 base, and 18 bases lay in between. CDR3 region: CASSSMDTHPNTEAFF. The CDR3 nucleotides are TGTGCCAGCAGCTCCATGGACACCCACCCGAACACTGAAGCTTTCTTT.

The chain is built from TRBV4-1 and TRBJ2-1, with 9 bases matching TRBD1. Losses at the gene ends were 2 bases for V and 3 bases for J; bases not matched to a gene: 8. The CDR3 extends over 17 amino acids. Germline CDR1 reads MGHRA; CDR2 reads YSYEKL. This chain's CDR3 is CASSQTTPGQGYNEQFF. The CDR3 coding sequence is TGCGCCAGCAGCCAAACGACACCGGGACAGGGCTACAATGAGCAGTTCTTC.

The gene calls are TRBV5-8 and TRBJ1-1; 9 bases line up with TRBD1. Germline V gene sequence: CDR1 SGHTS, CDR2 YDEGEE. This CDR3 spans 13 amino acids. V lost 3 bases, J lost 11 bases, and 8 bases stayed unmatched. CDR3 DNA sequence: TGTGCCAGCAGCTGGGGACAGGGCACGAGGGCTTTCTTT. It is translated as CASSWGQGTRAFF. The whole variable domain, filled in from reference TRBV5-8 and TRBJ1-1, reads EAGVTQSPTHLIKTRGQQATLRCSPISGHTSVYWYQQALGLGLQFLLWYDEGEERNRGNFPPRFSGRQFPNYSSELNVNALELEDSALYLCASSWGQGTRAFFGQGTRLTVV.